Listed below are T cell receptor beta chains from one sample, sequenced in a study of blood T cells in healthy people across ages. One entry per CDR3 protein results from TCRdb running MiXCR on the 5' RACE reads. Counted here are almost 800,000 distinct CDR3 sequences, roughly 64% occurring once; the ten biggest clones make up approximately 23%. Sequenced material: blood. Every receptor here comes from a man aged 25-45 years in good health. Both conserved end residues are part of each CDR3. Each record gives: CDR3 protein, V gene, J gene.

CAISTWGSGGAYEQYF	TRBV10-3	TRBJ2-7
CRSDRDRVREQYF	TRBV2	TRBJ2-7
CAISEGRESRRFF	TRBV10-3	TRBJ2-1
CASSETGTSNTGELFF	TRBV2	TRBJ2-2
CASRSGSVDEQYF	TRBV2	TRBJ2-7
CSARLWGTNREQFF	TRBV20-1	TRBJ2-1
CASSQLGYEQYF	TRBV4-3	TRBJ2-7
CATSRDPPGVDGYTF	TRBV15	TRBJ1-2
CASSVTPGTSGRDEQYF	TRBV7-2	TRBJ2-5
CSAPTVGEGTDTQYF	TRBV20-1	TRBJ2-3
CASTPTLGSQEYNEQFF	TRBV28	TRBJ2-1
CASRSVGTGAEAFF	TRBV13	TRBJ1-1
CASRIRDRKTYEQYF	TRBV21-1	TRBJ2-7
CASRNPNTGELFF	TRBV28	TRBJ2-2
CASRRTGQTDTQYF	TRBV6-1	TRBJ2-3
CSAEKFRESTYEQYF	TRBV20-1	TRBJ2-7
CASSRGLAQNGETQYF	TRBV25-1	TRBJ2-5
CSGTRDRGDGYTF	TRBV29-1	TRBJ1-2
CASSQTGIRYGYTF	TRBV5-1	TRBJ1-2
CASSLSGRAYEQYF	TRBV5-1	TRBJ2-7
CASSRKGGRYSYNEQFF	TRBV7-2	TRBJ2-1
CATGGQGAVDTQYF	TRBV24-1	TRBJ2-3
CASRPPGANNEQFF	TRBV28	TRBJ2-1
CASSLTPLKLTDTQYF	TRBV11-1	TRBJ2-3
CSVEQPNYGYTF	TRBV29-1	TRBJ1-2
CASSIQLNQPQHF	TRBV19	TRBJ1-5
CASSPVGVGITDTQYF	TRBV7-6	TRBJ2-3
CAISGSGSTSYEQYF	TRBV10-3	TRBJ2-7
CASSLRADGGTGDEQFF	TRBV27	TRBJ2-1
CASSQSLSYEQYF	TRBV7-2	TRBJ2-7
CASSVVGSGANVLTF	TRBV9	TRBJ2-6
CASSSPGLAGYEQYF	TRBV12-3/TRBV12-4	-
CASSQDGRELFF	TRBV4-1	TRBJ2-2
CAISESGEVNEKLFF	TRBV10-3	TRBJ1-4
CSARDGQGDTDTQYF	TRBV20-1	TRBJ2-3
CASSALRSSGDGNEQFF	TRBV6-1	TRBJ2-1
CASSQELRETQYF	TRBV4-3	TRBJ2-5
CASSQVRLRGGYNEQFF	TRBV3-1	TRBJ2-1
CASSRPREVSEAFF	TRBV4-2	TRBJ1-1
CASSSQVGGSEQFF	TRBV5-1	TRBJ2-1
CASSQDHSGISYEQYF	TRBV4-3	TRBJ2-7